These 23 T cell receptor beta chains share one sample of origin, sequenced in a study of a mutant IDH1 vaccine in newly diagnosed glioma. No antigen has been identified for these receptors. Time point here: week 5, during vaccination. Vaccinated patients received 300 ug of mutant IDH1 20-mer peptide per dose, with topical imiquimod. Some clones are missing from TCRdb's copy, which holds only in-frame ones; the method was immunoSEQ multiplex PCR. The sample holds around 29,000 clones, approximately 90% seen once. The specimen was peripheral blood mononuclear cells (PBMCs), collected from a glioma patient whose treatment included an IDH1 peptide vaccine. The source is a woman aged 40-49 years with glioma. Some clones in this sample may be carry-over from other donors' samples.

The rearrangement uses TRBV5-6 and TRBJ1-1; TRBD1 agrees at 7 bases. Germline CDR1 reads SGHDT; CDR2 reads YYEEEE. This CDR3 region has 15 residues. V shed 0 bases and J 2 bases; nucleotides not matched to a gene: 4. The CDR3, as DNA: TGTGCCAGCAGCTTGGGGTACAGGGGAAACACTGAAGCTTTCTTT. Translating it yields CASSLGYRGNTEAFF.

The chain joins TRBV5-8 to TRBJ2-3, with 13 nucleotides matching TRBD2. CDR1 SGHTS and CDR2 YDEGEE come from the germline V gene. The J segment lost 2 bases and the V segment lost 0 bases, leaving 3 bases of the junction unmatched. The CDR3 loop spans 17 amino acids. The chain's CDR3 is CASSLVTSGGTTDTQYF. CDR3 DNA: TGTGCCAGCAGCTTGGTGACTAGCGGGGGGACCACAGATACGCAGTATTTT.

The chain is built from TRBV6-6 and TRBJ2-5; D is tentatively TRBD1 or TRBD2 (5 bases each). Germline V gives CDR1 MNHNY, CDR2 SVGAGI (reference sequence). The CDR3 extends over 14 amino acids. The ends were cut back, 6 bases at V and 5 bases at J, with 16 bases in the middle. CDR3 nucleotide sequence: TGTGCCAGCAGACCCCCGGGGACCGTGGAGACCCAGTACTTC. As protein: CASRPPGTVETQYF.

For this clone: Additional DNA sequences in this sample encode the identical CDR3. The rearrangement links TRBV4-2 to TRBJ2-3; 7 bases match TRBD2. V shed 1 base and J 2 bases; nucleotides not matched to a gene: 3. Germline CDR1 LGHNA, CDR2 YNFKEQ. The CDR3 contains 15 residues. CDR3 in amino acids: CASSQVAGLTDTQYF. CDR3 nucleotide sequence: TGTGCCAGCAGCCAAGTAGCGGGCCTCACAGATACGCAGTATTTT.

The chain joins TRBV6-1 to TRBJ2-2; D gene ambiguous. The CDR3 totals 14 residues. V was shortened by 1 base and J by 2 bases, with 5 bases between the two germline ends. Per germline, CDR1 MNHNS and CDR2 SASEGT. This CDR3 reads CASSEGVNTGELFF. CDR3 DNA sequence: TGTGCCAGCAGTGAAGGGGTTAACACCGGGGAGCTGTTTTTT.

Of note for this clone: Compared with germline, one end of the junction differs, possibly owing to a read error. This chain joins TRBV6-4 and TRBJ2-5, with TRBD1 identical over 7 bases. Germline CDR1 is MRHNA and CDR2 is SNTAGT. The CDR3 spans 15 residues. The CDR3 loop is CASCDHRGCMETQYF. In DNA, the CDR3 is TGTGCCAGCTGTGACCACAGGGGATGTATGGAGACCCAGTACTTC.

In regard to this clone: The CDR3 ends on some other residue instead of the conserved phenylalanine or tryptophan, so this is likely a read error. The DNA is left out, because the CDR3 cannot be placed on it with certainty; the CDR3 is given as TCRdb lists it. The chain couples TRBV29-1 to TRBJ1-2; the tabulated D call, TRBD1, remains unverified against the DNA. The CDR3 length equals 11 residues, ends included. CDR1 SQVTM and CDR2 ANQGSEA come from the germline V gene. The CDR3 spells CSVDGTTGMSI.

Details on this clone: One end of the junction does not line up with germline, which may come from a read error. J is TRBJ1-1 and V is TRBV4-2; D not certain. From germline, CDR1 is LGHNA and CDR2 YNFKEQ. The CDR3 has 11 residues. As DNA, the CDR3 is TGTGCCAGCACCCAAGAGGGTGAAGCTTTCTTT. As protein: CASTQEGEAFF.

The genes are TRBV7-9 and TRBJ1-2; 10 bases fit TRBD1. V trimming: 6 bases; J trimming: 4 bases; junction bases outside the gene matches: 20. Germline CDR1 is SEHNR and CDR2 is FQNEAQ (reference sequence). This CDR3 has 19 residues. The DNA for the CDR3 is TGTGCCAGCAGATGGGTAGGTCCGGGACAGGGGAACCGCATCTATGGCTACACCTTC. Amino acids: CASRWVGPGQGNRIYGYTF.

Regarding this clone: Its ends do not fully match the called genes, so a read error is possible. The rearrangement links TRBV14 to TRBJ1-1; D unclear. This CDR3 has 14 amino acids. Germline CDR1 reads SGHDN; CDR2 reads FVKESK. The DNA of the CDR3 is TGTGCCAGCAGCCAATTGGTCCAGAACGCTGAAGCTTTCTTT. Translating gives CASSQLVQNAEAFF.

The rearrangement links TRBV7-6 to TRBJ2-3, with 8 bases fitting TRBD2. Trimming cost V 0 bases and J 2 bases; bases outside gene matches: 4. The germline gives CDR1 SGHVS, CDR2 FNYEAQ. The CDR3 sequence is 16 residues long. The CDR3 DNA reads TGTGCCAGCAGCTTAGCTAGCGGGGAGCACACAGATACGCAGTATTTT. Its translation is CASSLASGEHTDTQYF.

The J gene is TRBJ1-1, the V gene TRBV11-2, with D perhaps matching TRBD1 (6 bases). The germline gives CDR1 SGHAT, CDR2 FQNNGV. The CDR3 is 14 amino acids. The germline V and J ends were trimmed by 1 base and 12 bases, with 18 bases remaining between them. The CDR3 bases are TGTGCCAGCAGCTTAGGGGTAGGGGGGCGTGGAACTTTCTTT. As protein: CASSLGVGGRGTFF.

This chain connects TRBV4-3 to TRBJ2-7; TRBD2 matches 9 bases. Germline V gene lookup returns CDR1 LGHNA and CDR2 YSLEER. Trimming cost V 1 base and J 5 bases; bases outside gene matches: 15. The CDR3 consists of 18 residues. In DNA form, the CDR3 reads TGCGCCAGCAGCCAAGGCAATTGGGCGGGAGGGCCAGGTGACGAGCAGTACTTC. Amino acids: CASSQGNWAGGPGDEQYF.

The chain couples TRBV5-6 to TRBJ1-4; D perhaps matches TRBD1 (5 bases). Trimming cost V 2 bases and J 6 bases, with 17 bases left between them. CDR3 length: 16 amino acids. CDR1 is SGHDT, CDR2 YYEEEE, per germline. CDR3 in amino acids: CASSFGGTDQHEKLFF. The DNA of the CDR3 is TGTGCCAGCAGCTTTGGGGGGACCGACCAACATGAAAAACTGTTTTTT.

The chain employs TRBV10-3 and TRBJ1-5, with D hard to call. The germline V gene encodes CDR1 ENHRY and CDR2 SYGVKD. The CDR3 consists of 12 residues. Trimming pared 7 bases from V and 5 bases from J, leaving 9 bases between. The CDR3 protein is CAITPLDQPQHF. The CDR3 bases are TGTGCCATCACCCCCTTGGATCAGCCCCAGCATTTT.

The sample holds one count of this clone. V is TRBV11-2 and J is TRBJ2-3, with 8 bases that match TRBD2. Looked up from germline, CDR1 is SGHAT and CDR2 is FQNNGV. There are 18 residues in the CDR3. V shed 5 bases and J 1 base; nucleotides not matched to a gene: 14. The CDR3 loop is CASSGLAPKGGGTDTQYF. The CDR3 DNA sequence: TGTGCCAGCAGCGGACTAGCTCCGAAAGGGGGTGGCACAGATACGCAGTATTTT.

The chain uses TRBV28 and TRBJ1-1; D is ambiguous. Looked up from germline, CDR1 is MDHEN and CDR2 is SYDVKM. Trimming pared 2 bases from V and 4 bases from J, leaving 11 bases between. The CDR3 length is 14 residues. The CDR3 nucleotides read TGTGCCAGCAGTTTAGGGAGCGGCAGCACTGAAGCTTTCTTT. This gives the protein CASSLGSGSTEAFF.

V and J are TRBV19 and TRBJ2-7, with D perhaps TRBD1 (5 bases). CDR3 length: 13 amino acids. With 7 bases removed from V and 7 bases from J, the gap between germline ends came to 17 bases. Looked up from germline, CDR1 is LNHDA and CDR2 is SQIVND (reference sequence). CDR3 loop: CASNTGDFGEQYF. CDR3 DNA: TGTGCCAGTAATACAGGAGATTTTGGGGAGCAGTACTTC.

This clone occurred once. The V and J genes are TRBV18 and TRBJ2-5; D is uncertain. Germline V gives CDR1 KGHSH, CDR2 LQKENI. The V end was cut by 2 bases, the J end by 5 bases, with 3 bases between. The CDR3 consists of 11 residues. CDR3 loop: CASSPGETQYF. Written as DNA, the CDR3 is TGTGCCAGCTCACCAGGGGAGACCCAGTACTTC. The whole variable domain, remainder taken from reference TRBV18 and TRBJ2-5, is NAGVMQNPRHLVRRRGQEARLRCSPMKGHSHVYWYRQLPEEGLKFMVYLQKENIIDESGMPKERFSAEFPKEGPSILRIQQVVRGDSAAYFCASSPGETQYFGPGTRLLVL.

The J gene is TRBJ2-3, the V gene TRBV27; no firm D call. The V and J ends lost 7 bases and 2 bases respectively, with 13 bases between them. The CDR3 contains 14 residues. In germline, CDR1 is MNHEY, CDR2 SMNVEV (reference sequence). CDR3 in DNA: TGTGCCAGCACCCTAGGCCAGAACACAGATACGCAGTATTTT. Its protein is CASTLGQNTDTQYF.

The chain is built from TRBV4-2 and TRBJ2-7; TRBD2 matches 11 bases. Germline V gives CDR1 LGHNA, CDR2 YNFKEQ. V lost 0 bases and J lost 3; bases outside the gene matches: 16. This CDR3 is built from 20 residues. The DNA for the CDR3 is TGTGCCAGCAGCCAAGAAGCTTCGACTAGCGGGGCCGACATCCTCTACGAGCAGTACTTC. Translating gives CASSQEASTSGADILYEQYF.

V gene TRBV19 combines with J gene TRBJ1-5, with no clear D. This CDR3 has 15 residues. CDR1 LNHDA and CDR2 SQIVND come from the germline V gene (reference sequence). The ends were cut back, 5 bases at V and 5 bases at J, with 16 bases in the middle. CDR3 residues: CASSPTGIGYQPQHF. Written as DNA, the CDR3 is TGTGCCAGTAGTCCGACTGGGATCGGGTATCAGCCCCAGCATTTT. Drawing the rest from reference TRBV19 and TRBJ1-5, the complete variable domain is DGGITQSPKYLFRKEGQNVTLSCEQNLNHDAMYWYRQDPGQGLRLIYYSQIVNDFQKGDIAEGYSVSREKKESFPLTVTSAQKNPTAFYLCASSPTGIGYQPQHFGDGTRLSIL.

This rearrangement joins TRBV7-2 to TRBJ1-5; TRBD1 agrees at 10 bases. Germline values: CDR1 SGHTA, CDR2 FQGNSA. After removal of 5 bases from V and 6 bases from J, the junction contained 7 bases not matched to a gene. This CDR3 spans 15 amino acids. The CDR3 protein is CASSPTGGNGQPQHF. The CDR3 DNA reads as TGTGCCAGCAGCCCGACAGGGGGCAATGGTCAGCCCCAGCATTTT.